These 31 T cell receptor beta chains were all obtained from the same sample, sequenced in a study of blood T cell repertoires in COVID-19. The assay was immunoSEQ multiplex PCR, and TCRdb's table has in-frame clones only and misses some. The table records about 250,000 clones, around 89% of them present only once. Sequences were obtained from PBMCs or T cells enriched from blood (not recorded which). The receptor source for this set is a woman aged 45-65 years who had recovered from COVID-19.

This sequence joins TRBV18 and TRBJ1-4; D might be TRBD1 (5 bases). V gave up 6 bases and J gave up 1 base, with 21 bases separating them. The CDR3 consists of 18 residues. Per germline, CDR1 KGHSH and CDR2 LQKENI. CDR3 nucleotides: TGTGCCAGCTCCCAACTCCCGGGACTTATGTTAACTAATGAAAAACTGTTTTTT. It is translated as CASSQLPGLMLTNEKLFF.

The CDR3 here is CAWSVGLSSGRTDTQYF. In nucleotides, the CDR3 is TGTGCCTGGAGTGTAGGCTTATCTAGCGGACGCACAGATACGCAGTATTTT. The chain employs TRBV30 and TRBJ2-3; 7 bases match TRBD2. The germline CDR1 and CDR2 sequences are GTSNPN and SVGIG (reference sequence). With 0 bases clipped from V and 1 base from J, the junction kept 10 bases outside the gene matches. This CDR3 contains 17 residues.

This clone turned up a few times. The chain employs TRBV7-9 and TRBJ2-3; perhaps TRBD1 as D (5 bases). V was pared by 3 bases and J by 3 bases, with 13 bases between. The CDR3 has 15 amino acids. CDR1 and CDR2 (germline): SEHNR, FQNEAQ (reference sequence). The CDR3 here is CASSLQLPGTDTQYF. As DNA, the CDR3 is TGTGCCAGCAGCTTGCAACTCCCAGGGACAGATACGCAGTATTTT.

This clone has only one observation. The chain joins TRBV28 to TRBJ2-7; 9 nucleotides align to TRBD1. Germline V gives CDR1 MDHEN, CDR2 SYDVKM. The CDR3 contains 14 residues. The trim removed 7 bases at V and 3 bases at J, leaving 7 bases unmatched. CDR3 coding DNA: TGTGCCAGCACCAAGACAGGGGGAAGCTACGAGCAGTACTTC. Translation: CASTKTGGSYEQYF.

This clone came up a few times. The chain recombines TRBV5-1 with TRBJ1-4; 7 bases are shared with TRBD1. The CDR3 is 15 amino acids. The junction had 6 bases not matched to a gene; V was cut back by 4 bases and J by 3 bases. Germline V gene lookup returns CDR1 SGHRS and CDR2 YFSETQ. As DNA, the CDR3 is TGCGCCAGCAGCCCACAGGGGCGCCCTAATGAAAAACTGTTTTTT. Amino acid sequence: CASSPQGRPNEKLFF.

The CDR3 nucleotides are TGTGCCAGCAGCTCCGCCGGGGGCTACAATGAGCAGTTCTTC. Translating gives CASSSAGGYNEQFF. The chain couples TRBV6-2 or TRBV6-3 to TRBJ2-1; D may be TRBD2 (6 bases). Trimming left V 6 bases short and J 3 bases short, with 12 bases between. Germline V gene sequence: CDR1 MNHEY, CDR2 SVGEGT. The CDR3 is 14 amino acids.

This sequence joins TRBV7-2 and TRBJ1-2; 10 bases fit TRBD1. V trimming: 2 bases; J trimming: 7 bases; junction bases outside the gene matches: 13. This CDR3 has 17 residues. Germline CDR1 reads SGHTA; CDR2 reads FQGNSA. CDR3 in amino acids: CASSLRSGQGEVRGYTF. For the CDR3, the DNA is TGTGCCAGCAGCTTAAGGTCCGGACAGGGGGAAGTGCGTGGCTACACCTTC. The full variable domain, with the rest looked up from reference TRBV7-2 and TRBJ1-2, is GAGVSQSPSNKVTEKGKDVELRCDPISGHTALYWYRQSLGQGLEFLIYFQGNSAPDKSGLPSDRFSAERTGGSVSTLTIQRTQQEDSAVYLCASSLRSGQGEVRGYTFGSGTRLTVV.

The rearrangement joins TRBV7-3 to TRBJ1-1; 7 bases agree with TRBD1. The CDR3 has 18 residues. Looked up from germline, CDR1 is SGHTA and CDR2 is FQGTGA. Trimming at V came to 1 base and at J to 0 bases, leaving 11 bases not matched to a gene. The CDR3 DNA sequence: TGTGCCAGCAGCTTAATGGCCGGGTTAGGGACAGTGAACACTGAAGCTTTCTTT. Protein: CASSLMAGLGTVNTEAFF.

The rearrangement joins TRBV28 to TRBJ2-1; D gene uncertain. CDR1 and CDR2 (germline): MDHEN, SYDVKM. The length of the CDR3 is 17 residues. V lost 1 base to trimming and J lost 7 bases, with 20 bases between them. The DNA of the CDR3 is TGTGCCAGCAGTTTATTGGTAAAATTGTCTGTCCAGAATGAGCAGTTCTTC. This sequence encodes CASSLLVKLSVQNEQFF.

This clone came up once. The chain joins TRBV29-1 to TRBJ2-7; 9 bases map to TRBD2. V was pared by 3 bases and J by 4 bases, with 4 bases of the junction left unmatched. CDR3 size: 13 residues. Germline loops: CDR1 SQVTM, CDR2 ANQGSEA. The CDR3 is CSVDVAGGYEQYF. DNA of the CDR3: TGCAGCGTTGATGTGGCGGGAGGGTACGAGCAGTACTTC.

This chain links TRBV28 with TRBJ1-1, with D tentatively TRBD1 (5 bases). This CDR3 has 13 amino acids. Trimming stripped 5 bases from V and 4 bases from J, with 11 bases between. Germline V gene lookup returns CDR1 MDHEN and CDR2 SYDVKM. The CDR3 coding sequence is TGTGCCAGCAGTCCTGACAGACGCACTGAAGCTTTCTTT. Amino acid sequence: CASSPDRRTEAFF.

The V and J genes are TRBV19 and TRBJ1-2; 10 positions agree with TRBD1. Germline loops: CDR1 LNHDA, CDR2 SQIVND (reference sequence). The trim removed 6 bases at V and 4 bases at J, leaving 8 bases unmatched. The CDR3 consists of 15 residues. DNA for the CDR3: TGTGCCAGTAGGCCGACAGGGGGCAACCTCTATGGCTACACCTTC. It codes for CASRPTGGNLYGYTF.

V gene TRBV28 combines with J gene TRBJ1-5; D possibly corresponds to TRBD1 (5 bases). Trimming pared 7 bases from V and 11 bases from J, leaving 21 bases between. Germline V gives CDR1 MDHEN, CDR2 SYDVKM. This CDR3 spans 14 amino acids. The CDR3 DNA reads as TGTGCCAGCAATCACCGGGACTCCCTCAGGGCCCAGCATTTT. Protein: CASNHRDSLRAQHF. The full variable domain, rest sourced from reference TRBV28 and TRBJ1-5, is DVKVTQSSRYLVKRTGEKVFLECVQDMDHENMFWYRQDPGLGLRLIYFSYDVKMKEKGDIPEGYSVSREKKERFSLILESASTNQTSMYLCASNHRDSLRAQHFGDGTRLSIL.

The genes are TRBV19 and TRBJ2-6, with D unclear. V was clipped by 2 bases and J by 0 bases, with 5 bases between them. Germline V CDR1 and CDR2: LNHDA, SQIVND (reference sequence). The CDR3 covers 15 residues. DNA for the CDR3: TGTGCCAGTAGTATACAGGACTCTGGGGCCAACGTCCTGACTTTC. Its protein is CASSIQDSGANVLTF.

This clone was observed a handful of times. V usage is TRBV27 and J usage is TRBJ1-6; 9 bases line up with TRBD1. The CDR3 has 14 residues. The V and J ends lost 3 bases and 10 bases, in that order; junction bases with no gene match: 4. The germline V gene encodes CDR1 MNHEY and CDR2 SMNVEV (reference sequence). The CDR3 here is CASSLDRGGSPLHF. CDR3 DNA: TGTGCCAGCAGTTTGGACAGGGGTGGATCACCCCTCCACTTT.

The rearrangement links TRBV3-1 (or the pseudogene TRBV3-2) to TRBJ2-7, with 13 bases matching TRBD2. The CDR3 extends over 17 amino acids. The germline V gene has CDR1 LGHDT and CDR2 YNNKEL (reference sequence). J gave up 3 bases and V 4 bases, and 9 bases lay outside the gene matches. CDR3 protein: CASSPLAGGFSFYEQYF. CDR3 DNA: TGTGCCAGCAGCCCACTAGCGGGAGGGTTTAGCTTCTACGAGCAGTACTTC.

The rearrangement links TRBV3-1 (or the pseudogene TRBV3-2) to TRBJ1-1; TRBD1 matches 7 bases. V was pared by 6 bases and J by 1 base, with 5 bases of the junction left unmatched. CDR3 length equals 14 residues. The germline V gene encodes CDR1 LGHDT and CDR2 YNNKEL (reference sequence). CDR3 DNA: TGTGCCAGCAGAAGACAGGGCACGAACACTGAAGCTTTCTTT. Encoded protein: CASRRQGTNTEAFF.

The chain has TRBV4-3 and TRBJ2-1, with TRBD2 matching 7 bases. The CDR3 runs to 15 residues. Trimming at V came to 0 bases and at J to 6 bases, leaving 5 bases not matched to a gene. Germline V CDR1 and CDR2: LGHNA, YSLEER. The CDR3 sequence is CASSQEAGRRNEQFF. DNA of the CDR3: TGCGCCAGCAGCCAAGAAGCGGGACGGCGCAATGAGCAGTTCTTC.

The table lists this clone with a few counts. V gene TRBV24-1 combines with J gene TRBJ1-5; D gene uncertain. From germline, CDR1 is KGHDR and CDR2 SFDVKD. The ends were cut back, 4 bases at V and 1 base at J, with 13 bases in the middle. The CDR3 is made up of 16 amino acids. The CDR3 coding sequence is TGTGCCACCAGTGAGGGCAGGTCTTCCAGCAATCAGCCCCAGCATTTT. Protein: CATSEGRSSSNQPQHF.

V gene TRBV24-1 combines with J gene TRBJ1-4, with a possible D match to TRBD1 (6 bases). Germline CDR1 and CDR2: KGHDR and SFDVKD. V was trimmed by 3 bases and J by 8 bases, leaving 15 bases between them. The CDR3 spans 15 residues. CDR3 sequence reads: CATSDPRTEGEKLFF. Here the CDR3 DNA reads TGTGCCACCAGTGATCCTCGGACAGAGGGAGAAAAACTGTTTTTT.

V and J are TRBV19 and TRBJ1-4; D gene ambiguous. CDR1 and CDR2 from the germline V gene are LNHDA and SQIVND (reference sequence). The CDR3 is 14 residues long. V lost 6 bases to trimming and J lost 2 bases, with 10 bases between them. Written as DNA, the CDR3 is TGTGCCAGTAGAAAAACTCGGACTAATGAAAAACTGTTTTTT. Its protein product is CASRKTRTNEKLFF.

The V gene is TRBV15, the J gene TRBJ1-1, with a tentative D call TRBD1 (6 bases). From germline, CDR1 is LNHNV and CDR2 YYDKDF (reference sequence). The CDR3 is made up of 14 amino acids. V dropped 1 base and J dropped 2 bases, with 8 bases sitting between them. As DNA, the CDR3 is TGTGCCACCAGCAGAGGGGGGGGCAACACTGAAGCTTTCTTT. This codes for CATSRGGGNTEAFF.

The rearrangement uses TRBV19 and TRBJ1-4; a possible D gene is TRBD1 (5 bases). CDR3 length: 16 amino acids. From germline, CDR1 is LNHDA and CDR2 SQIVND (reference sequence). Trimming removed 0 bases from V and 2 bases from J, with 10 bases in between. The CDR3 DNA follows: TGTGCCAGTAGTATAGACGGGAGACAGACTAATGAAAAACTGTTTTTT. Protein product: CASSIDGRQTNEKLFF.

The gene calls are TRBV6-5 and TRBJ1-2, with TRBD1 identical over 7 bases. Germline V gene lookup returns CDR1 MNHEY and CDR2 SVGAGI. The CDR3 extends over 15 amino acids. The junction had 7 bases not matched to a gene; V was cut back by 6 bases and J by 0 bases. CDR3 DNA: TGTGCCAGCAGAAACAGGGGTCTAACTAACTATGGCTACACCTTC. Amino acids: CASRNRGLTNYGYTF.

V and J are TRBV4-3 and TRBJ2-7, with 9 bases identical to TRBD2. V lost 4 bases to trimming and J lost 6 bases; unmatched junction nucleotides: 10. This CDR3 has 15 residues. Germline V gives CDR1 LGHNA, CDR2 YSLEER. The CDR3 DNA sequence: TGCGCCAGCAGCCCGCGGGTAGCGGGAGAGGGCGAGCAGTACTTC. Its translation is CASSPRVAGEGEQYF.

CDR3: CASSSPRLGQGAFGYTF. For the CDR3, the DNA is TGTGCCAGCAGCTCCCCCCGTCTGGGACAGGGGGCGTTTGGCTACACCTTC. J is TRBJ1-2 and V is TRBV9; 12 bases match TRBD1. The CDR3 sequence is 17 residues long. Trimming took 4 bases from V and 7 from J; bases not matched to a gene: 14. The germline V gene has CDR1 SGDLS and CDR2 YYNGEE. Supplemented by reference TRBV9 and TRBJ1-2, the full variable domain reads DSGVTQTPKHLITATGQRVTLRCSPRSGDLSVYWYQQSLDQGLQFLIQYYNGEERAKGNILERFSAQQFPDLHSELNLSSLELGDSALYFCASSSPRLGQGAFGYTFGSGTRLTVV.

This clone was seen once. This chain joins TRBV28 and TRBJ1-2, with D tentatively TRBD1 (6 bases). Germline CDR1 and CDR2: MDHEN and SYDVKM. This CDR3 contains 11 residues. Trimming left V 10 bases short and J 9 bases short, with 15 bases between. The CDR3 here is CAIRQAASYTF. The CDR3 nucleotides are TGTGCCATCCGACAGGCAGCGAGCTACACCTTC.

The table lists this clone with a count of one. The chain couples TRBV30 to TRBJ1-4; D is unclear. The germline V and J ends were trimmed by 3 bases and 7 bases, with 15 bases remaining between them. This CDR3 comprises 14 residues. Germline-derived CDR1 and CDR2 are GTSNPN and SVGIG (reference sequence). The CDR3 DNA is TGTGCCTGGAGGGCCCCCGGGGAGGGTGAAAAACTGTTTTTT. Amino acid sequence: CAWRAPGEGEKLFF.

V and J are TRBV4-2 and TRBJ2-1; 14 bases map to TRBD2. V lost 5 bases, J lost 0 bases, and 3 bases stayed unmatched. The germline V gene encodes CDR1 LGHNA and CDR2 YNFKEQ. The CDR3 totals 17 residues. CDR3: CASSAGLAGGSYNEQFF. The CDR3 DNA reads TGTGCCAGCAGCGCCGGACTAGCGGGAGGCTCCTACAATGAGCAGTTCTTC.

This clone was recorded once. The V call is TRBV30, the J call TRBJ1-2; TRBD1 is a possible D gene (6 bases). The CDR3 spans 16 residues. Trimming took off 2 bases at V and 0 bases at J, with 16 bases between the two ends. Germline CDR1 is GTSNPN and CDR2 is SVGIG (reference sequence). The DNA for the CDR3 is TGTGCCTGGAGTAGGGGGTCGGGACGGACTAACTATGGCTACACCTTC. It specifies CAWSRGSGRTNYGYTF.

This clone was counted a single time. The chain joins TRBV6-1 to TRBJ1-3; unclear D gene. The CDR3 consists of 16 residues. From germline, CDR1 is MNHNS and CDR2 SASEGT. V was cut by 0 bases and J by 0 bases, with 9 bases left in between. The DNA of the CDR3 is TGTGCCAGCAGTGAAGCGCCGGGATACTCTGGAAACACCATATATTTT. Protein product: CASSEAPGYSGNTIYF.